Each of the 3 T cell receptor beta chains below was sequenced from the same sample in a study of blood T cell repertoires in COVID-19. Data came from immunoSEQ multiplex PCR; TCRdb stores just in-frame clones and leaves some out. The repertoire holds about 89,000 clones, with around 80% as singletons. The sequenced sample consisted of peripheral blood. Source of these receptors: a human donor in a cohort sampled during active COVID-19.

The chain's CDR3 is CASRRQGASFEQFF. CDR3 sequence (DNA): TGTGCCAGCAGAAGACAGGGGGCATCGTTTGAGCAGTTCTTC. This chain connects TRBV25-1 to TRBJ2-1, with 10 bases lining up with TRBD1. The junction had 8 bases not matched to a gene; V was cut back by 6 bases and J by 9 bases. This CDR3 has 14 amino acids. The germline gives CDR1 MGHDK, CDR2 SYGVNS.

The V call is TRBV9, the J call TRBJ2-7; TRBD1 aligns across 7 bases. The CDR3 totals 15 residues. Germline CDR1 SGDLS, CDR2 YYNGEE. V lost 0 bases and J lost 8; bases outside the gene matches: 11. The CDR3 sequence is CASSVAGTEEQQQYF. The CDR3 DNA reads TGTGCCAGCAGCGTAGCTGGGACAGAGGAGCAGCAGCAGTACTTC.

This chain links TRBV20-1 with TRBJ2-3; TRBD1 matches at 7 bases. From germline, CDR1 is DFQATT and CDR2 SNEGSKA (reference sequence). J was trimmed by 3 bases and V by 3 bases; bases with no gene match: 6. CDR3 length: 14 amino acids. CDR3 DNA: TGCAGTGCTAGTTCGGGACAGATGACAGATACGCAGTATTTT. Translating gives CSASSGQMTDTQYF.